This T cell receptor beta chain emerged from a study of glioma-infiltrating T cells. Study-wide findings and caveats: Tissue and blood shared very few CDR3 sequences. Above-expected tissue-blood divergence occurred in all gliomas, most in low-grade ones.

In regard to this clonotype: Its antigen is not known. The junction differs from germline at one of its ends, possibly a read error.

This CDR3 spans 8 amino acids. TCR alpha and beta CDR3 regions were amplified from RNA using iRepertoire nested multiplex PCR. Input was about 85-400 ng of tissue mRNA or PBMC total RNA. Using its own MiXCR run on the multiplex PCR reads, TCRdb lists one record per CDR3 protein. The repertoire holds about 93,000 distinct CDR3 sequences, about 37% seen once, with 35% to 45% in the top ten. The rearrangement uses TRBV12-3 or TRBV12-4 and TRBJ1-6; D gene uncertain. The sample comprised glioma tissue, nonneoplastic brain tissue, or PBMCs (not recorded which). This sequence was found in a human donor with low-grade glioma or glioblastoma, undergoing nonglioma brain surgery, or in good health (not recorded which). The CDR3 spells CVSSSPFF. CDR3 in DNA: TGTGTTAGCAGTTCCCCCTTCTTT.